This entry features one TCR beta chain sequence. Its antigen remains unknown. The data derive from a study of CD8+ T cells in alopecia areata. Turning to the study itself: A regimen of oral tofacitinib, 5 to 10 mg twice daily, was given to treated patients. Findings and limits, study-wide: Higher clonality and more expanded CD8+ clones appeared in lesional than normal scalp.

Those with alopecia areata gave lesional scalp punch biopsies and peripheral blood. CD4+ and CD8+ T cells were sorted from PBMCs. V gave up 4 bases and J gave up 4 bases; unmatched junction bases: 5. Germline CDR1 reads MNHEY; CDR2 reads SMNVEV (reference sequence). The CDR3 sequence is 14 residues long. cDNA prepared by RNA extraction and subsequent reverse transcription served as the template for sequencing. Here immunoSEQ multiplex PCR was the method, and the copy in TCRdb shows in-frame clones only, minus some. The sample has around 69,000 clones, under 75% seen once. V is TRBV27 and J is TRBJ1-2, with 8 bases identical to TRBD1. This TCR came from a human donor with alopecia areata. The sequencing used CD8+ T cells sorted from blood, collected at week 0. CDR3 nucleotide sequence: TGTGCCAGCAGTTCTTTGGACAGGGTCTATGGCTACACCTTC. Amino acids: CASSSLDRVYGYTF.